These 23 T cell receptor beta chains came from one sample sequenced in a study of T-cell memory formation after mild COVID-19. Each CDR3 protein gets one entry after TCRdb re-called the 5' RACE reads with MiXCR. The sample lists hundreds of thousands of distinct CDR3 sequences, about 20% seen once, with 7% to 9% in the top ten. The sequenced sample was PBMCs or a T cell subset sorted from them (not recorded which). All receptors come from an adult woman who had mild COVID-19 (a few samples of this study predate the infection). Cell type and time point are not known.

This chain uses TRBV7-2 with TRBJ1-4; D ambiguous. The V gene lost 2 bases and the J gene lost 10 bases, with 20 bases spanning the gap. Germline assignment: CDR1 SGHTA and CDR2 FQGNSA. CDR3 length: 16 residues. CDR3 amino acids: CASSLHPRGARGKLFF. The CDR3 DNA is TGTGCCAGCAGCTTACACCCACGGGGTGCACGCGGAAAACTGTTTTTT.

The chain has TRBV30 and TRBJ2-1, with D perhaps given as TRBD1 or TRBD2 (6 bases each). In germline, CDR1 is GTSNPN, CDR2 SVGIG (reference sequence). Trimming shortened V by 0 bases and J by 6 bases, and 9 bases separated the two germline ends. This CDR3 is built from 13 residues. The CDR3, as DNA: TGTGCCTGGAGTGTATCGGGGGCCAATGAGCAGTTCTTC. Amino acids: CAWSVSGANEQFF.

Many counts were recorded for this clonotype. This chain uses TRBV20-1 with TRBJ1-5, with 10 bases that match TRBD1. The V gene's germline CDR1 is DFQATT and CDR2 SNEGSKA (reference sequence). This CDR3 is 16 amino acids long. The J segment lost 0 bases and the V segment lost 4 bases, leaving 6 bases of the junction unmatched. The CDR3 region has the DNA TGCAGTGCTATGGACAGGGGGACTTATAGCAATCAGCCCCAGCATTTT. The encoded protein is CSAMDRGTYSNQPQHF.

The V and J genes are TRBV12-3 or TRBV12-4 and TRBJ2-7; 14 bases match TRBD2. V lost 4 bases and J lost 2; bases outside the gene matches: 4. CDR3 size: 16 residues. The CDR3, as DNA: TGTGCCAGCAGTTACTGGACTAGCGGGAGGACCTACGAGCAGTACTTC. It specifies CASSYWTSGRTYEQYF.

Only a few counts were recorded for this clonotype. This chain uses TRBV4-3 with TRBJ1-1; TRBD1 agrees at 7 bases. The CDR3 extends over 14 amino acids. Germline-derived CDR1 and CDR2 are LGHNA and YSLEER. Unmatched junction bases numbered 5, after V lost 1 base and J lost 6 bases. The CDR3 DNA reads TGCGCCAGCAGCCAAGTCGGACAGGCGTCTGAAGCTTTCTTT. It encodes CASSQVGQASEAFF.

Only a few counts were recorded for this clonotype. V is TRBV6-6 and J is TRBJ2-7; D not certain. In germline, CDR1 is MNHNY, CDR2 SVGAGI (reference sequence). Trimming left V 9 bases short and J 3 bases short, with 9 bases between. The CDR3 runs 11 residues. CDR3 sequence reads: CARKAYYEQYF. CDR3 coding DNA: TGTGCCAGGAAGGCTTACTACGAGCAGTACTTC.

This clonotype turned up a few times. The CDR3 region is CASSPRTGGTDTQYF. CDR3 nucleotides: TGTGCCAGCTCACCAAGGACGGGAGGCACAGATACGCAGTATTTT. The J gene is TRBJ2-3, the V gene TRBV18, with D perhaps matching TRBD2 (6 bases). Per germline, CDR1 KGHSH and CDR2 LQKENI. V gave up 2 bases and J gave up 1 base, with 10 bases separating them. The CDR3 covers 15 residues.

This chain links TRBV29-1 with TRBJ1-2; unclear D gene. Deletions cut 4 bases from V and 2 bases from J, with 11 bases between. The CDR3 contains 13 residues. Germline lookup yields CDR1 SQVTM and CDR2 ANQGSEA. The CDR3 nucleotides are TGCAGCGTTGTTGGGGTCCTAAACTATGGCTACACCTTC. The encoded protein is CSVVGVLNYGYTF.

This clonotype has a handful of counts. The rearrangement links TRBV6-1 to TRBJ1-5; 8 bases agree with TRBD1. The CDR3 sequence is 15 residues long. Unmatched junction bases numbered 9, after V lost 6 bases and J lost 5 bases. Germline V CDR1 and CDR2: MNHNS, SASEGT. CDR3 residues: CASRRRQGMDQPQHF. The CDR3 DNA reads TGTGCCAGCAGGCGCAGACAGGGGATGGATCAGCCCCAGCATTTT.

This clonotype was seen a handful of times. The gene calls are TRBV29-1 and TRBJ2-7; 8 nucleotides align to TRBD2. Per germline, CDR1 SQVTM and CDR2 ANQGSEA. Trimming took 5 bases from V and 2 from J; bases not matched to a gene: 2. This CDR3 comprises 12 residues. Here the CDR3 reads CSVTGGAYEQYF. The CDR3 DNA is TGCAGCGTTACGGGAGGGGCCTACGAGCAGTACTTC.

The chain links TRBV4-1 to TRBJ1-2; D is possibly TRBD1 (6 bases). Between the trimmed V and J ends, which lost 11 bases and 6 bases, there was a span of 16 bases. Germline assignment: CDR1 MGHRA and CDR2 YSYEKL. The CDR3 runs to 12 residues. CDR3: CAAGGGRNGYTF. CDR3 coding DNA: TGCGCCGCGGGCGGGGGGCGAAATGGCTACACCTTC.

V gene TRBV10-3 combines with J gene TRBJ2-7; no clear D gene. The ends were cut back, 3 bases at V and 6 bases at J, with 12 bases in the middle. Per germline, CDR1 ENHRY and CDR2 SYGVKD. The length of the CDR3 is 13 residues. Here the CDR3 reads CAISEAKTGEQYF. The CDR3 DNA reads as TGTGCCATCAGTGAAGCCAAAACGGGCGAGCAGTACTTC.

V gene TRBV6-1 combines with J gene TRBJ2-7; maybe TRBD1 (6 bases). Germline V gene data show CDR1 as MNHNS and CDR2 as SASEGT. Trimming stripped 8 bases from V and 3 bases from J, with 17 bases between. The CDR3 length is 14 residues. CDR3 sequence: CASPATGQNYEQYF. The CDR3 coding sequence is TGTGCCAGCCCCGCGACTGGACAGAACTACGAGCAGTACTTC.

Only a few counts were recorded for this clonotype. The chain carries TRBV29-1 and TRBJ2-5; TRBD2 matches at 7 bases. V was pared by 4 bases and J by 1 base, with 9 bases of the junction left unmatched. The CDR3 is 15 residues long. Germline CDR1 SQVTM, CDR2 ANQGSEA. CDR3 protein: CSVGGIAGLQETQYF. The CDR3 DNA sequence: TGCAGCGTTGGGGGGATAGCGGGTCTCCAAGAGACCCAGTACTTC.

The chain carries TRBV7-9 and TRBJ1-4; TRBD1 matches at 10 bases. V was pared by 5 bases and J by 4 bases, with 7 bases of the junction left unmatched. Germline V lookup: CDR1 SEHNR, CDR2 FQNEAQ (reference sequence). The CDR3 extends over 16 amino acids. CDR3 DNA sequence: TGTGCCAGCAGCCGGGACAGGGGATATCATAATGAAAAACTGTTTTTT. Its protein is CASSRDRGYHNEKLFF.

This clonotype has a handful of counts. The V gene is TRBV5-4, the J gene TRBJ2-1; possible D gene TRBD1, 6 bases. Germline V CDR1 and CDR2: SGHNT, YYREEE (reference sequence). The CDR3 sequence is 15 residues long. V was clipped by 1 base and J by 4 bases, with 12 bases between them. The CDR3 DNA reads TGTGCCAGCAGCTTGAGGGGGACCGGGTACAATGAGCAGTTCTTC. As protein: CASSLRGTGYNEQFF. The whole variable domain, remainder taken from reference TRBV5-4 and TRBJ2-1, is ETGVTQSPTHLIKTRGQQVTLRCSSQSGHNTVSWYQQALGQGPQFIFQYYREEENGRGNFPPRFSGLQFPNYSSELNVNALELDDSALYLCASSLRGTGYNEQFFGPGTRLTVL.

This clonotype showed up many times. This chain connects TRBV29-1 to TRBJ2-1; D ambiguous. V dropped 7 bases and J dropped 1 base, with 14 bases sitting between them. This CDR3 has 14 amino acids. CDR1 is SQVTM and CDR2 is ANQGSEA in the germline V gene. CDR3 sequence: CSASDRASYNEQFF. For the CDR3, the DNA is TGCAGCGCGAGTGACCGTGCATCCTACAATGAGCAGTTCTTC.

The V gene is TRBV29-1, the J gene TRBJ2-7; 9 nucleotides agree with TRBD1. Germline V gives CDR1 SQVTM, CDR2 ANQGSEA. V shed 5 bases and J 3 bases; nucleotides not matched to a gene: 14. The CDR3 is made up of 16 amino acids. The chain's CDR3 is CSVRGAGTGFRYEQYF. The DNA of the CDR3 is TGCAGCGTTCGAGGCGCCGGGACAGGGTTCCGCTACGAGCAGTACTTC.

The CDR3 loop reads CASSKISGAYEQYF. The DNA for the CDR3 is TGTGCCAGCAGCAAAATCTCAGGGGCATACGAGCAGTACTTC. The chain combines TRBV7-8 with TRBJ2-7; D possibly corresponds to TRBD1 (6 bases). The germline CDR1 and CDR2 sequences are SGHVS and FQNEAQ. V lost 5 bases and J lost 4, with 15 bases in between. This CDR3 spans 14 amino acids.

This clonotype was seen a few times. The rearrangement joins TRBV12-3 or TRBV12-4 to TRBJ2-7, with D uncertain. The CDR3 extends over 14 amino acids. Trimming stripped 3 bases from V and 2 bases from J, with 11 bases between. The CDR3 is CASSFGYGTYEQYF. DNA for the CDR3: TGTGCCAGCAGTTTCGGTTACGGAACCTACGAGCAGTACTTC.

This clonotype has more than one count but fewer than ten. V usage is TRBV14 and J usage is TRBJ2-7; TRBD2 aligns across 9 bases. V trimming: 2 bases; J trimming: 8 bases; junction bases outside the gene matches: 10. Germline V gives CDR1 SGHDN, CDR2 FVKESK. This CDR3 comprises 15 residues. The CDR3, as DNA: TGTGCCAGCAGCCAACCCGGGACTAGCCAGACGAAGCAGTACTTC. This sequence encodes CASSQPGTSQTKQYF. The full variable domain, completed using reference TRBV14 and TRBJ2-7, is EAGVTQFPSHSVIEKGQTVTLRCDPISGHDNLYWYRRVMGKEIKFLLHFVKESKQDESGMPNNRFLAERTGGTYSTLKVQPAELEDSGVYFCASSQPGTSQTKQYFGPGTRLTVT.

This clonotype was detected only a few times. The chain recombines TRBV5-6 with TRBJ1-1; D call uncertain. CDR1 SGHDT and CDR2 YYEEEE come from the germline V gene. V lost 1 base to trimming and J lost 5 bases, with 12 bases between them. This CDR3 comprises 14 residues. The CDR3 region is CASSLRRGWTEAFF. CDR3 bases: TGTGCCAGCAGCTTGCGGCGGGGATGGACTGAAGCTTTCTTT.

This chain joins TRBV5-1 and TRBJ2-2; the match to TRBD1 covers 8 bases. The CDR3 consists of 19 residues. Per germline, CDR1 SGHRS and CDR2 YFSETQ. With V trimmed by 2 bases and J by 3 bases, 15 bases remained unmatched. The CDR3 DNA reads as TGCGCCAGCAGCTTATACGGACAGGGATATTCGGCTGACACCGGGGAGCTGTTTTTT. Translation gives CASSLYGQGYSADTGELFF.